The 22 T cell receptor beta chains below all came from one sample that was sequenced in a study of T cell responses to AZD1222 COVID-19 vaccine. Clones were sequenced by immunoSEQ multiplex PCR, and TCRdb holds only the in-frame ones, with some missing. This table holds around 150,000 clones, over 90% found once. The specimen comprised peripheral blood, sampled 28 days after the second AZD1222 dose. These receptors were obtained from an adult who received the AZD1222 COVID-19 vaccine.

V and J are TRBV28 and TRBJ2-1, with D maybe TRBD2 (5 bases). This CDR3 spans 15 amino acids. The germline V and J ends were trimmed by 2 bases and 4 bases, with 12 bases remaining between them. Germline values: CDR1 MDHEN, CDR2 SYDVKM. CDR3 sequence: CASSLSGSGYNEQFF. The DNA of the CDR3 is TGTGCCAGCAGTTTAAGTGGGAGCGGATACAATGAGCAGTTCTTC.

CDR3 region: CASSQDIGRNSPLHF. The CDR3 DNA follows: TGTGCCAGCAGCCAAGATATCGGCAGAAATTCACCCCTCCACTTT. This chain uses TRBV4-2 with TRBJ1-6; no definite D call. Germline CDR1 and CDR2: LGHNA and YNFKEQ. V was pared by 0 bases and J by 7 bases, with 10 bases between. CDR3 size: 15 residues.

The rearrangement uses TRBV30 and TRBJ1-2; D is ambiguous. V was shortened by 6 bases and J by 8 bases, with 19 bases between the two germline ends. The CDR3 has 13 residues. CDR1 is GTSNPN, CDR2 SVGIG, per germline (reference sequence). DNA for the CDR3: TGTGCCTGCTCTGGAGGAGGGAGTTGGGGCTACACCTTC. Residues: CACSGGGSWGYTF.

The chain combines TRBV19 with TRBJ2-5, with 8 bases identical to TRBD1. Germline values: CDR1 LNHDA, CDR2 SQIVND (reference sequence). V lost 7 bases and J lost 4; bases outside the gene matches: 11. The CDR3 totals 15 residues. As DNA, the CDR3 is TGTGCCAGTACCCCTCGGACAGGGAGTCGAGAGACCCAGTACTTC. It yields the protein CASTPRTGSRETQYF. Drawing the rest from reference TRBV19 and TRBJ2-5, the complete variable domain is DGGITQSPKYLFRKEGQNVTLSCEQNLNHDAMYWYRQDPGQGLRLIYYSQIVNDFQKGDIAEGYSVSREKKESFPLTVTSAQKNPTAFYLCASTPRTGSRETQYFGPGTRLLVL.

This rearrangement joins TRBV6-6 to TRBJ1-4, with TRBD1 identical over 8 bases. Germline CDR1 is MNHNY and CDR2 is SVGAGI (reference sequence). The CDR3 sequence is 14 residues long. The V and J ends lost 7 bases and 7 bases, in that order; junction bases with no gene match: 8. The CDR3 sequence is CASKGQGVGEKLFF. CDR3 nucleotides: TGTGCCAGCAAAGGACAGGGAGTAGGTGAAAAACTGTTTTTT.

V gene TRBV6-1 combines with J gene TRBJ1-4, with D hard to call. The CDR3 spans 16 residues. The ends were cut back, 3 bases at V and 0 bases at J, with 11 bases in the middle. Germline V CDR1 and CDR2: MNHNS, SASEGT. In DNA, the CDR3 is TGTGCCAGCAGTGATTCTAGAAGAACAACTAATGAAAAACTGTTTTTT. This gives the protein CASSDSRRTTNEKLFF.

This rearrangement joins TRBV9 to TRBJ2-1; D might be TRBD2 (6 bases). The V end was cut by 3 bases, the J end by 2 bases, with 12 bases between. Germline values: CDR1 SGDLS, CDR2 YYNGEE. The CDR3 is 15 residues long. In DNA, the CDR3 is TGTGCCAGCAGCGAATTGGCGGGGACCTACAATGAGCAGTTCTTC. Its translation: CASSELAGTYNEQFF.

CDR3 residues: CAISGVVTGVRYGYTF. The CDR3 DNA sequence: TGTGCCATCAGCGGCGTGGTGACAGGGGTTAGGTACGGCTACACCTTC. The genes are TRBV10-3 and TRBJ1-2; TRBD1 matches 8 bases. J was trimmed by 8 bases and V by 6 bases; bases with no gene match: 17. The germline CDR1 and CDR2 sequences are ENHRY and SYGVKD. The CDR3 length is 16 residues.

This rearrangement joins TRBV10-3 to TRBJ2-1, with a tentative D call TRBD1 (6 bases). The CDR3 is 11 amino acids. V was pared by 4 bases and J by 12 bases, with 10 bases between. Germline assignment: CDR1 ENHRY and CDR2 SYGVKD. This CDR3 is CAISGTEGQFF. For the CDR3, the DNA is TGTGCCATCAGTGGGACAGAGGGGCAGTTCTTC.

The J gene is TRBJ1-5, the V gene TRBV28, with D perhaps matching TRBD1 (6 bases). Per germline, CDR1 MDHEN and CDR2 SYDVKM. There are 14 residues in the CDR3. In DNA, the CDR3 is TGTGCGACTTCAGGGGTGATTAGCAATCAGCCCCAGCATTTT. This translates into CATSGVISNQPQHF.

This chain uses TRBV10-3 with TRBJ1-5; D is possibly TRBD1 (5 bases). Trimming removed 2 bases at V and 1 base at J, with 6 bases between. The CDR3 extends over 14 amino acids. Germline values: CDR1 ENHRY, CDR2 SYGVKD. CDR3 nucleotides: TGTGCCATCAGTGAGGGGGCCAGCAATCAGCCCCAGCATTTT. Amino acid sequence: CAISEGASNQPQHF.

V and J are TRBV2 and TRBJ2-7; weak D call: TRBD1 (6 bases). CDR1 SNHLY and CDR2 FYNNEI come from the germline V gene. V was clipped by 6 bases and J by 2 bases, with 17 bases between them. This CDR3 is built from 15 residues. This chain's CDR3 is CASSPTGTLAYEQYF. The CDR3 DNA reads as TGTGCCAGCAGCCCAACCGGGACATTAGCCTACGAGCAGTACTTC. Full variable domain (rest looked up from reference TRBV2 and TRBJ2-7): EPEVTQTPSHQVTQMGQEVILRCVPISNHLYFYWYRQILGQKVEFLVSFYNNEISEKSEIFDDQFSVERPDGSNFTLKIRSTKLEDSAMYFCASSPTGTLAYEQYFGPGTRLTVT.

This clone was detected only once. The V and J genes are TRBV10-2 and TRBJ1-5; D is ambiguous. Germline CDR1 and CDR2: WSHSY and SAAADI. There are 13 residues in the CDR3. The V gene lost 0 bases and the J gene lost 8 bases, with 8 bases spanning the gap. The CDR3 nucleotides read TGCGCCAGCAGTGAGTCGAACGCTGAGCCCCAGCATTTT. This codes for CASSESNAEPQHF.

V is TRBV29-1 and J is TRBJ2-1, with D possibly being TRBD1 (5 bases). CDR3 length: 15 amino acids. CDR1 and CDR2 from the germline V gene are SQVTM and ANQGSEA. V lost 1 base, J lost 1 base, and 11 bases lay in between. DNA of the CDR3: TGCAGCGTTGAAGGGGGCAGTAGGTCCTACAATGAGCAGTTCTTC. It yields the protein CSVEGGSRSYNEQFF.

The chain has TRBV7-9 and TRBJ2-5, with D tentatively TRBD2 (6 bases). Germline CDR1 SEHNR, CDR2 FQNEAQ (reference sequence). This CDR3 has 15 amino acids. V was clipped by 4 bases and J by 5 bases, with 17 bases between them. The CDR3 DNA reads as TGTGCCAGCAGCTCCCGGGAGCCCCTCTCGGAGACCCAGTACTTC. This gives the protein CASSSREPLSETQYF.

The chain joins TRBV28 to TRBJ1-5; D is uncertain. V was trimmed by 5 bases and J by 3 bases, leaving 5 bases between them. The CDR3 sequence is 12 residues long. Germline CDR1 and CDR2: MDHEN and SYDVKM. As DNA, the CDR3 is TGTGCCAGCAGTCCGCACAATCAGCCCCAGCATTTT. This encodes CASSPHNQPQHF.

The genes are TRBV28 and TRBJ2-7; 10 bases match TRBD1. The V and J ends lost 8 bases and 2 bases, in that order; junction bases with no gene match: 6. This CDR3 comprises 14 residues. Germline CDR1 is MDHEN and CDR2 is SYDVKM. The CDR3 region is CASDEDRGAYEQYF. The CDR3 nucleotides read TGTGCCAGCGATGAGGACAGGGGGGCCTACGAGCAGTACTTC. The full variable domain, in which reference TRBV28 and TRBJ2-7 provide the parts outside the CDR3, is DVKVTQSSRYLVKRTGEKVFLECVQDMDHENMFWYRQDPGLGLRLIYFSYDVKMKEKGDIPEGYSVSREKKERFSLILESASTNQTSMYLCASDEDRGAYEQYFGPGTRLTVT.

This sequence joins TRBV20-1 and TRBJ1-2; no clear D. The germline V gene has CDR1 DFQATT and CDR2 SNEGSKA (reference sequence). The CDR3 runs to 11 residues. With 7 bases removed from V and 2 bases from J, the gap between germline ends came to 8 bases. This CDR3 reads CSGSANYGYTF. The CDR3 DNA reads TGCAGTGGGTCCGCAAACTATGGCTACACCTTC.

J is TRBJ1-2 and V is TRBV9; a possible D gene is TRBD1 (6 bases). The V end was cut by 5 bases, the J end by 0 bases, with 14 bases between. CDR3 length: 15 residues. Germline V gene sequence: CDR1 SGDLS, CDR2 YYNGEE. CDR3 sequence: CASRLQGRANYGYTF. The CDR3 DNA is TGTGCCAGCAGACTTCAGGGGAGGGCTAACTATGGCTACACCTTC. Full variable domain (missing parts from reference TRBV9 and TRBJ1-2): DSGVTQTPKHLITATGQRVTLRCSPRSGDLSVYWYQQSLDQGLQFLIQYYNGEERAKGNILERFSAQQFPDLHSELNLSSLELGDSALYFCASRLQGRANYGYTFGSGTRLTVV.

The gene calls are TRBV19 and TRBJ2-3; possibly TRBD2 for D (5 bases). Trimming took 7 bases from V and 2 from J, leaving 13 bases between them. Germline V gene lookup returns CDR1 LNHDA and CDR2 SQIVND (reference sequence). The CDR3 has 14 residues. CDR3 region: CASTRTGNTDTQYF. The CDR3 coding sequence is TGTGCCAGTACCCGTACCGGGAACACAGATACGCAGTATTTT. Full variable domain (outside the CDR3, taken from reference TRBV19 and TRBJ2-3): DGGITQSPKYLFRKEGQNVTLSCEQNLNHDAMYWYRQDPGQGLRLIYYSQIVNDFQKGDIAEGYSVSREKKESFPLTVTSAQKNPTAFYLCASTRTGNTDTQYFGPGTRLTVL.

The chain joins TRBV28 to TRBJ2-7, with D possibly matching TRBD2 (6 bases). CDR1 is MDHEN, CDR2 SYDVKM, per germline. The germline V and J ends were trimmed by 6 bases and 4 bases, with 16 bases remaining between them. This CDR3 region has 14 residues. The CDR3 region is CASRGGQGGYEQYF. The CDR3 DNA reads TGTGCCAGCAGAGGAGGGCAGGGAGGATACGAGCAGTACTTC.

The rearrangement joins TRBV4-2 to TRBJ2-5; 8 positions agree with TRBD1. V gave up 4 bases and J gave up 2 bases; unmatched junction bases: 3. Germline lookup yields CDR1 LGHNA and CDR2 YNFKEQ. The length of the CDR3 is 14 residues. CDR3 DNA: TGTGCCAGCAGCCGGGGACAGGCTCAAGAGACCCAGTACTTC. It codes for CASSRGQAQETQYF.